This T cell receptor (delta chain) was documented in a study of gamma-delta chains in newborns, infants, children. For the study at large: Microbial exposure reportedly drives polyclonal innate γδ T cell expansion after birth.

This CDR3 has 16 amino acids. Germline values: CDR1 NSMFDY, CDR2 ISSIKDK. Trimming took 2 bases from V and 4 from J, leaving 21 bases between them. TCRdb reanalysed the reads with CATT. The sample includes 4,200 or so delta-chain clones, more than 30% of them seen just once. The sequence derives from a child who received the measles vaccine. The sequenced sample was blood. The J gene is TRDJ1, the V gene TRAV29/DV5; D might be TRDD3 (5 bases). DNA of the CDR3: TGTGCAGCAAGGTATCATTCCGGCTGGGACGTCGATAAACTCATCTTT. Its protein is CAARYHSGWDVDKLIF.